The 17 T cell receptor beta chains listed next were all sequenced from one sample in a study of CD8 T cells in ankylosing spondylitis (dated by TCRdb to the late 2010s). The method behind the library was 5' RACE. These reads were obtained on an Illumina HiSeq 2500. TCRdb cleaned the public reads at Q25 with fastp, built clones with MiXCR and kept in-frame beta chains. Entries are consolidated by CDR3 protein sequence, retaining the most common genes and DNA. Present in this sample are 300,000 to 350,000 distinct CDR3 sequences, less than 25% of which were seen just once. Roughly 4% of the sample is in the top ten clones. The material sequenced was blood, either unsorted or a sorted T cell fraction (not recorded which). Every receptor here comes from a female donor with ankylosing spondylitis or in good health (not recorded which).

This clonotype has just a few counts. V is TRBV7-2 and J is TRBJ2-7; D uncertain. CDR1 is SGHTA and CDR2 is FQGNSA in the germline V gene. Trimming shortened V by 3 bases and J by 3 bases, and 3 bases separated the two germline ends. CDR3 size: 11 residues. The CDR3 loop reads CASSFDYEQYF. CDR3 nucleotide sequence: TGTGCCAGCAGCTTTGACTACGAGCAGTACTTC. The complete variable domain, with remaining parts taken from reference TRBV7-2 and TRBJ2-7, reads GAGVSQSPSNKVTEKGKDVELRCDPISGHTALYWYRQSLGQGLEFLIYFQGNSAPDKSGLPSDRFSAERTGGSVSTLTIQRTQQEDSAVYLCASSFDYEQYFGPGTRLTVT.

In its sample, this clonotype was seen a few times. The chain has TRBV6-5 and TRBJ1-2; 10 positions agree with TRBD1. CDR3 length: 15 amino acids. V lost 5 bases to trimming and J lost 7 bases; unmatched junction nucleotides: 10. CDR1 MNHEY and CDR2 SVGAGI come from the germline V gene. This chain's CDR3 is CASSIRTGGFGGYTF. The CDR3 coding sequence is TGTGCCAGCAGTATACGGACAGGGGGATTCGGTGGCTACACCTTC.

The rearrangement joins TRBV18 to TRBJ2-7, with D possibly matching TRBD1 (6 bases). The CDR3 totals 12 residues. Germline-derived CDR1 and CDR2 are KGHSH and LQKENI. Trimming shortened V by 6 bases and J by 5 bases, and 11 bases separated the two germline ends. CDR3 in DNA: TGTGCCAGCTCGCCTACAGGGAACGAGCAGTACTTC. Its protein product is CASSPTGNEQYF.

This sequence joins TRBV10-3 and TRBJ1-2; D call uncertain. The V gene lost 2 bases and the J gene lost 6 bases, with 13 bases spanning the gap. Germline V gene data show CDR1 as ENHRY and CDR2 as SYGVKD. The CDR3 is 14 amino acids. CDR3 sequence: CAISETDSRDGYTF. The CDR3 DNA sequence: TGTGCCATCAGTGAGACAGATAGTAGAGATGGCTACACCTTC.

The genes are TRBV5-4 and TRBJ2-5, with TRBD2 identical over 7 bases. J gave up 5 bases and V 9 bases, and 13 bases lay outside the gene matches. Germline V gives CDR1 SGHNT, CDR2 YYREEE (reference sequence). The CDR3 consists of 14 residues. The DNA of the CDR3 is TGTGCCATTACAACGGGGGGTCGGGTGGAGACCCAGTACTTC. Its protein product is CAITTGGRVETQYF.

This clonotype came up a few times. The chain couples TRBV3-1 to TRBJ2-3; 9 bases align to TRBD2. The length of the CDR3 is 15 residues. V gave up 4 bases and J gave up 6 bases; unmatched junction bases: 8. In germline, CDR1 is LGHDT, CDR2 YNNKEL (reference sequence). The CDR3 coding sequence is TGTGCCAGCAGCCCCGGGGGCGGGAGGGCCGATACGCAGTATTTT. Translation: CASSPGGGRADTQYF.

In its sample, this clonotype was seen a few times. The chain carries TRBV29-1 and TRBJ2-1, with TRBD1 matching over 11 bases. There are 13 residues in the CDR3. Trimming took 6 bases from V and 10 from J; bases not matched to a gene: 8. Germline V gene lookup returns CDR1 SQVTM and CDR2 ANQGSEA. CDR3 region: CSVFRDRGGEQFF. CDR3 bases: TGCAGCGTCTTCCGGGACAGGGGGGGGGAGCAGTTCTTC.

This chain connects TRBV19 to TRBJ1-2; weak D call: TRBD1 (6 bases). The CDR3 spans 15 residues. The germline V gene encodes CDR1 LNHDA and CDR2 SQIVND (reference sequence). Deletions cut 7 bases from V and 3 bases from J, with 18 bases between. The CDR3 protein is CASTSSGAVDYGYTF. The CDR3 bases are TGTGCCAGTACTTCCTCAGGGGCTGTGGACTATGGCTACACCTTC.

This chain connects TRBV7-9 to TRBJ2-7; maybe TRBD2 (5 bases). The CDR3 runs 14 residues. Looked up from germline, CDR1 is SEHNR and CDR2 is FQNEAQ (reference sequence). V shed 11 bases and J shed 2 bases, with 19 bases lying between them. CDR3 nucleotides: TGTGCCGTCGAGGCCAGCGGAAGCCCCTACGAGCAGTACTTC. Protein product: CAVEASGSPYEQYF. The full variable domain, its missing parts supplied by reference TRBV7-9 and TRBJ2-7, is DTGVSQNPRHKITKRGQNVTFRCDPISEHNRLYWYRQTLGQGPEFLTYFQNEAQLEKSRLLSDRFSAERPKGSFSTLEIQRTEQGDSAMYLCAVEASGSPYEQYFGPGTRLTVT.

The chain is built from TRBV6-2 or TRBV6-3 and TRBJ2-1, with D perhaps TRBD1 (6 bases). The V gene lost 7 bases and the J gene lost 6 bases, with 16 bases spanning the gap. The CDR3 sequence is 14 residues long. The germline CDR1 and CDR2 sequences are MNHEY and SVGEGT. CDR3 loop: CASTPLRQVNEQFF. The CDR3 coding sequence is TGTGCCAGCACCCCCCTTCGACAGGTCAATGAGCAGTTCTTC.

This clonotype was seen at least ten times. The J gene is TRBJ2-3, the V gene TRBV27; perhaps TRBD2 as D (5 bases). The CDR3 is made up of 16 amino acids. CDR1 and CDR2 (germline): MNHEY, SMNVEV (reference sequence). V lost 3 bases and J 3 bases, leaving 16 bases between the germline ends. The CDR3 nucleotides are TGTGCCAGCAGTTTCCTAGGCGCGGGCCAAACAGATACGCAGTATTTT. Residues: CASSFLGAGQTDTQYF.

J is TRBJ2-2 and V is TRBV6-2 or TRBV6-3; D remains unclear. There are 15 residues in the CDR3. The germline V gene encodes CDR1 MNHEY and CDR2 SVGEGT. V lost 6 bases and J 8 bases, leaving 19 bases between the germline ends. In DNA form, the CDR3 reads TGTGCCAGCAGGAGTCGGACCTATACCGTAGGGGAGCTGTTTTTT. The encoded protein is CASRSRTYTVGELFF.

This clonotype was seen a few times. CDR3 loop: CASSVGLRDRDDEQFF. The CDR3 nucleotides are TGTGCCAGCAGCGTAGGGTTGCGGGACAGGGACGATGAGCAGTTCTTC. The chain carries TRBV9 and TRBJ2-1; 9 nucleotides agree with TRBD1. V gave up 0 bases and J gave up 8 bases; unmatched junction bases: 9. CDR1 SGDLS and CDR2 YYNGEE come from the germline V gene. This CDR3 has 16 residues. The complete variable domain, with remaining parts taken from reference TRBV9 and TRBJ2-1, reads DSGVTQTPKHLITATGQRVTLRCSPRSGDLSVYWYQQSLDQGLQFLIQYYNGEERAKGNILERFSAQQFPDLHSELNLSSLELGDSALYFCASSVGLRDRDDEQFFGPGTRLTVL.

The chain couples TRBV18 to TRBJ2-1; 9 nucleotides align to TRBD2. V was pared by 2 bases and J by 0 bases, with 5 bases of the junction left unmatched. The CDR3 is made up of 17 amino acids. Germline V gene data show CDR1 as KGHSH and CDR2 as LQKENI. In DNA, the CDR3 is TGTGCCAGCTCACCAAGTAGCGGGAGTAGCTCCTACAATGAGCAGTTCTTC. Translated, it gives CASSPSSGSSSYNEQFF. Filled out from reference TRBV18 and TRBJ2-1, the complete variable domain reads NAGVMQNPRHLVRRRGQEARLRCSPMKGHSHVYWYRQLPEEGLKFMVYLQKENIIDESGMPKERFSAEFPKEGPSILRIQQVVRGDSAAYFCASSPSSGSSSYNEQFFGPGTRLTVL.

This clonotype has ten or more counts. The chain carries TRBV20-1 and TRBJ2-7, with D perhaps TRBD1 (6 bases). CDR1 and CDR2 (germline): DFQATT, SNEGSKA (reference sequence). V was clipped by 6 bases and J by 6 bases, with 27 bases between them. The CDR3 is 16 residues long. Here the CDR3 DNA reads TGCAGTGCCATACCGGGACAAACCTCCCAACTAGGCGAGCAGTACTTC. This encodes CSAIPGQTSQLGEQYF.

This clonotype turned up a few times. The chain joins TRBV20-1 to TRBJ2-7; the match to TRBD1 covers 11 bases. Germline V gene sequence: CDR1 DFQATT, CDR2 SNEGSKA (reference sequence). V dropped 6 bases and J dropped 2; count of bases not matched to a gene: 6. The CDR3 runs 14 residues. The CDR3 DNA follows: TGCAGTGCCCGGACAGGGGGCCCCGCCTACGAGCAGTACTTC. Amino acid sequence: CSARTGGPAYEQYF.

This rearrangement joins TRBV5-1 to TRBJ2-2, with TRBD2 identical over 10 bases. This CDR3 comprises 15 residues. CDR1 and CDR2 from the germline V gene are SGHRS and YFSETQ. The V segment lost 5 bases and the J segment 3 bases; nucleotides outside the gene matches: 4. DNA for the CDR3: TGCGCCAGCAGACTAGGACTAGCGGACACCGGGGAGCTGTTTTTT. This translates into CASRLGLADTGELFF. The variable domain in full, with the rest retrieved from reference TRBV5-1 and TRBJ2-2, is KAGVTQTPRYLIKTRGQQVTLSCSPISGHRSVSWYQQTPGQGLQFLFEYFSETQRNKGNFPGRFSGRQFSNSRSEMNVSTLELGDSALYLCASRLGLADTGELFFGEGSRLTVL.